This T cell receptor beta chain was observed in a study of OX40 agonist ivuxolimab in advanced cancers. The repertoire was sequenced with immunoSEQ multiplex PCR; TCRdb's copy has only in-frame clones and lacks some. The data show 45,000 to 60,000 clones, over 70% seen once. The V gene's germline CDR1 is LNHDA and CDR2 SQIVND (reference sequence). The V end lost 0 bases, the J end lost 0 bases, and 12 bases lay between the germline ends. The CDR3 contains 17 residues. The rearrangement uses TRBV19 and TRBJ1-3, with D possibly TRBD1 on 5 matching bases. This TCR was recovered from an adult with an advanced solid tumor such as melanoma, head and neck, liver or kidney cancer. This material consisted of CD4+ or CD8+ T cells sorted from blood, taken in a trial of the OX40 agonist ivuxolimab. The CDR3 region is CASSIDPTANSGNTIYF. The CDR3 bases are TGTGCCAGTAGTATAGACCCGACAGCCAACTCTGGAAACACCATATATTTT.